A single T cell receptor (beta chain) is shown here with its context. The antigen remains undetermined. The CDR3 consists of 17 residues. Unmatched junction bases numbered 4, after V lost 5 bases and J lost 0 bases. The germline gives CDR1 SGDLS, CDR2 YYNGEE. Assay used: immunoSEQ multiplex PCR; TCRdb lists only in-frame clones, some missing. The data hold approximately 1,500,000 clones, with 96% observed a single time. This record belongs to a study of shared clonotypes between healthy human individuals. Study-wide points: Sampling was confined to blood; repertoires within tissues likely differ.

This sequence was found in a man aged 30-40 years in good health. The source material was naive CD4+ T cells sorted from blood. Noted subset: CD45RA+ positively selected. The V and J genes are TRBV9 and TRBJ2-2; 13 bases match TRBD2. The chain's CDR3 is CASRGLAGASNTGELFF. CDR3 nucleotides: TGTGCCAGCAGAGGACTAGCGGGAGCCTCGAACACCGGGGAGCTGTTTTTT.